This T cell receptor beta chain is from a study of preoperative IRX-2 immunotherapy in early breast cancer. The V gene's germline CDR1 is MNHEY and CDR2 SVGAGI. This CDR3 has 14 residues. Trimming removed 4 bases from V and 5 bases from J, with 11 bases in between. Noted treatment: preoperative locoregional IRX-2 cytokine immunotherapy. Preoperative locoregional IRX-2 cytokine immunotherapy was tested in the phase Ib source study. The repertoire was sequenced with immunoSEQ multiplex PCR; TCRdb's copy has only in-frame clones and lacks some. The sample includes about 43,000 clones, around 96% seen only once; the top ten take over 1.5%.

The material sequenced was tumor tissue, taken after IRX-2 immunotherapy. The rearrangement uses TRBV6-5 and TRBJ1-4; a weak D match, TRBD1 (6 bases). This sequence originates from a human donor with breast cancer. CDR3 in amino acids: CASSFSGVNEKLFF. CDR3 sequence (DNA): TGTGCCAGCAGTTTCTCAGGGGTCAATGAAAAACTGTTTTTT.